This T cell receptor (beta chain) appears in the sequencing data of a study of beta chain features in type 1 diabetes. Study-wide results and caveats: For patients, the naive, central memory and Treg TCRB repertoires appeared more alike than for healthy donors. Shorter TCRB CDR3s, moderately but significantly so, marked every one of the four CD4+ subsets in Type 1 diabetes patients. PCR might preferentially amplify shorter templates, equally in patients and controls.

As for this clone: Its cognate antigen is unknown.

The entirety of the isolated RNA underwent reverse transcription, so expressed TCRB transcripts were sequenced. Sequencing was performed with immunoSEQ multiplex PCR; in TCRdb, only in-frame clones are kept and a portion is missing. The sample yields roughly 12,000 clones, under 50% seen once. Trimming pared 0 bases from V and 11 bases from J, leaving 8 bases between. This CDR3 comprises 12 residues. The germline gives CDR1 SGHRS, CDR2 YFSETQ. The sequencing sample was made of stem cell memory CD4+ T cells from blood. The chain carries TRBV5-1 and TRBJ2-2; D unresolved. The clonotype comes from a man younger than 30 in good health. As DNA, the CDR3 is TGCGCCAGCAGCTTGGGCCAGGAAGAGCTGTTTTTT. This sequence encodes CASSLGQEELFF.